This TCR beta chain was captured in a study of T cells expressing NK-cell markers. Overall study context: The authors sequenced eight donors, of whom seven were HCMV-seropositive and one was seronegative.

The CDR3 is 12 residues long. 5'RACE template switching with UMIs generated TCR beta cDNA. Reanalyzing the 5' RACE reads, TCRdb keeps one entry per CDR3 protein, without DNA. This repertoire includes a few hundred thousand distinct CDR3 sequences. The study, taken as a whole, reports: In about 6 donors, dominant CD3+CD56+NKG2C+ clonotypes ranked among the top 10 CD8+ clonotypes.

Comments on this clonotype: Its cognate antigen is unknown.

The chain couples TRBV12-3 or TRBV12-4 to TRBJ1-2. Sequenced material: blood T cells: a sorted CD56 or NKG2C T cell subset, CD4+ or CD8+ T cells, or bulk PBMC T cells (not recorded which). The sequence was obtained from a man aged 18-69 years in good health. CDR3 residues: CASSLADRGYTF.